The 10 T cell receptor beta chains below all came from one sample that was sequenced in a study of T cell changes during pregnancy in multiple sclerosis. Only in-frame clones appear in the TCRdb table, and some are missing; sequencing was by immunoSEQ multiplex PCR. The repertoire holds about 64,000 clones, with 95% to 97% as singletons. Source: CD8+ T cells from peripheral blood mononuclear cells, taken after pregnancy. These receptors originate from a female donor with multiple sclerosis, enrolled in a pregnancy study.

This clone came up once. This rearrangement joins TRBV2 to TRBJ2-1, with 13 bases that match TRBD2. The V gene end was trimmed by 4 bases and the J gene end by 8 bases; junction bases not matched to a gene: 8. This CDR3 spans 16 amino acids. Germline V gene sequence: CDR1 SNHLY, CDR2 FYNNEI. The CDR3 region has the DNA TGTGCCAGCAGTGCTACTAGCGGGAGGGGCGGGGATGAGCAGTTCTTC. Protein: CASSATSGRGGDEQFF.

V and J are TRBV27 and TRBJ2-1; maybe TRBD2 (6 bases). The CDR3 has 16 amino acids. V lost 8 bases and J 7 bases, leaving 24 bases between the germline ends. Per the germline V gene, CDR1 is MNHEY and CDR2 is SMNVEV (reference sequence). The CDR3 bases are TGTGCCAGCGGCCCCTATAGCGGCACCGGGAAGAATGAGCAGTTCTTC. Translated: CASGPYSGTGKNEQFF.

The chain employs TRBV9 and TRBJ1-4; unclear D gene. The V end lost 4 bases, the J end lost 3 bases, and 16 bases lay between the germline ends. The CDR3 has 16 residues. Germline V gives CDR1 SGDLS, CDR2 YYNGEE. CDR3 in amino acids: CASSRIPGGANEKLFF. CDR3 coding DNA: TGTGCCAGCAGCCGAATCCCAGGCGGGGCTAATGAAAAACTGTTTTTT.

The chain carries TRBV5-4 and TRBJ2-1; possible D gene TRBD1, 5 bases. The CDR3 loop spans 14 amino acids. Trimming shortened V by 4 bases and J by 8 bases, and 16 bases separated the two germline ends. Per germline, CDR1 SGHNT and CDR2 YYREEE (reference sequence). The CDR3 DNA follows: TGTGCCAGCAGCCCACCATTGCAGGGCGATGAGCAGTTCTTC. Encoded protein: CASSPPLQGDEQFF.

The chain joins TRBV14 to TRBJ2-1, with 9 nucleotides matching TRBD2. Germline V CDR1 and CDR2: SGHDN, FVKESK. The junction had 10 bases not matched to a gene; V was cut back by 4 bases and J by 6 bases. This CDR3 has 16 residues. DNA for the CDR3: TGTGCCAGCAGCCCAATGCTAGCGGGAATCTCCAATGAGCAGTTCTTC. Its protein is CASSPMLAGISNEQFF.

The chain's CDR3 is CASSLDQNIQYF. The CDR3 DNA reads TGTGCCAGCTCCCTAGACCAAAACATTCAGTACTTC. The J gene is TRBJ2-4, the V gene TRBV28, with unresolved D. The germline CDR1 and CDR2 sequences are MDHEN and SYDVKM. The CDR3 sequence is 12 residues long. V gave up 8 bases and J gave up 5 bases, with 10 bases separating them.

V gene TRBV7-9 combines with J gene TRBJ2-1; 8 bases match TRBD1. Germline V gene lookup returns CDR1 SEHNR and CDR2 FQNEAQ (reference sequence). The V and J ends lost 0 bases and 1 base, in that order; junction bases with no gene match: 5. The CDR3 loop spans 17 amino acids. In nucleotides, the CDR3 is TGTGCCAGCAGCTTAGCCCGACAGGGGACGTCCTACAATGAGCAGTTCTTC. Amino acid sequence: CASSLARQGTSYNEQFF.

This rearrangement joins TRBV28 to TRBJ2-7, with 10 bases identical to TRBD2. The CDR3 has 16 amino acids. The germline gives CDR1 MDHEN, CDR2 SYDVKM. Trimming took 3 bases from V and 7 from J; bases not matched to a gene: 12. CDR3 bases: TGTGCCAGCAGTTTCAGCGGCGGGACTAGCGTTTGGGAGCAGTACTTC. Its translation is CASSFSGGTSVWEQYF.

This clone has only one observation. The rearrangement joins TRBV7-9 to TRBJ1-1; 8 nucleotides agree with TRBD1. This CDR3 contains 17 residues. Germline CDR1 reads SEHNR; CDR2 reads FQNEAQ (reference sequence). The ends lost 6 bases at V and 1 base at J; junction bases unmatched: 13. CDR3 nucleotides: TGTGCCAGCAGAAGAACAGGGGGATCTCGGGAGAACACTGAAGCTTTCTTT. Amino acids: CASRRTGGSRENTEAFF.

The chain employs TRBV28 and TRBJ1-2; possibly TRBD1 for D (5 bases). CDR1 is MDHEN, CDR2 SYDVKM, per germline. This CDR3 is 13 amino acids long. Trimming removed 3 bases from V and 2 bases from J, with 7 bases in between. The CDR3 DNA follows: TGTGCCAGCAGTTTTACAGGAAACTATGGCTACACCTTC. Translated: CASSFTGNYGYTF.